The following is a TCR beta chain sequence with its context. What this receptor recognizes is not known. This record comes from a study of cytomegalovirus exposure and HLA in healthy donors (dated by TCRdb to 2017 to 2019). About the full investigation: In an earlier analysis of several hundred of the donors, 276 Gb of sequence data and just under 120 million unique TCR beta sequences from 180 million or so T cells were reported. An early release that covered several hundred HLA-typed donors contained around 300 gigabases of sequencing data and around 85 million unique TCR sequences. The genetic ancestry cluster associated with self-reported Caucasian donors included about four fifths of the roughly 390 genotyped donors. The study aimed to test whether signatures of past pathogen exposure could be identified by cataloging public T cell receptors. The study profiled the T cell repertoires of 550 to 700 subjects by immunosequencing and related them to cytomegalovirus serostatus. A separate validation cohort of 100 to 150 different subjects was used in addition to the roughly 720-subject first cohort. To predict cytomegalovirus infection status, the study combined high-throughput TCR immunosequencing, statistical association of individual TCRs with disease status, and machine learning. A later analysis re-analyzed previously published TCR beta repertoires from 500 to 700 donors and added high-resolution HLA genotyping to study TCR occurrence patterns. Rather than using new phenotypic data, the later analysis identified candidate immune exposures from TCR beta sequences and from how often those sequences occurred across donors. An earlier analysis of 587 of the donors applied high-throughput TCR beta sequencing to assess whether each TCR beta V gene segment acted as functional or pseudogenic. Donor age, sex, ethnicity and CMV serostatus were collected together with the repertoire data. In a later genetic analysis, genome-wide SNP genotypes for about 60% of the 666 donors were used, and that subset was treated as a discovery cohort. All discovery cohort repertoires had been generated on a single sequencing platform. HLA typing included class I and class II loci at four-digit resolution. Typing coverage differed by locus: A, B, C, DRB1 and DQB1 were typed in about 620-640 donors, DQA1 in approximately 520, DPA1 in 600 to 610, and DPB1 in 450 to 490. About five DR-DQ haplotypes were treated as single units for association and clustering because of strong linkage in the cohort. On average, about 200,000 unique TCR beta nucleotide sequences were sequenced per donor among 300 to 500 genotyped donors of the cohort, with about 17% of those sequences being non-productive. Study-wide findings and limitations: The presence/absence analyses assumed that sequencing depth was roughly uniform across donors, and that assumption may not be true. In a later analysis, several top co-occurrence clusters were reported to appear linked to parvovirus B19, influenza, CMV and Epstein-Barr virus. A cluster of highly shared sequence variants was judged likely to be a technical artifact of the sequencing pipeline. Some 15 rarely observed V segments, including chromosome 9 orphons, were excluded from the earlier analysis of several hundred of the donors because counts were too low. An association between a missense DCLRE1C variant and V-gene and J-gene trimming of TCR beta chains was found in a later genetic analysis and replicated in an independent cohort. HLA typing was unavailable for some donors at each locus, so association tests used only the typed subset. In a later analysis, around 17,000 TCR beta sequences were associated with specific HLA alleles at a false discovery rate of 0.05. According to a later analysis, most CMV-associated TCR beta chains appeared to be HLA-restricted, and the HLA associations seemed to be driven largely by CMV exposure. Strong co-occurrence of HLA alleles, especially DR and DQ, made assigning TCR associations to individual alleles difficult. CMV serostatus was the only immune exposure information available for the cohort. A total of 150 to 200 TCR beta chains were listed by the study as associated with cytomegalovirus. A later analysis found that TCR association rates varied across HLA loci, with DRB1 alleles showing the most associated TCRs and HLA-C alleles the fewest. A later genetic analysis reported fewer N-insertions in productive TCRs among donors in an Asian-associated ancestry cluster than the approximately 670-donor mean. In a later analysis, HLA-associated TCR beta chains showed more clonal expansion and lower generation probabilities than non-associated chains that were equally common. Across donors, most TCR sequences were observed very rarely, whereas some public TCRs were present in many individuals. This cohort had only TCR beta chains sequenced, and the lack of alpha or paired-chain data limited which features could be detected. Cytomegalovirus status was reported to be diagnosed by the classifier with high specificity and sensitivity in both the original and validation cohorts. A further reported finding was that TCR beta sequences accurately predicted the HLA-A and HLA-B alleles for most subjects in the first cohort. The authors suggested that the approach could potentially be generalized to other disease states and immunological phenotypes. Correlated functional status among segregating V segments might reflect linkage disequilibrium, but an unknown experimental factor could not be ruled out. A few of the identified cytomegalovirus-associated TCR beta chains were confirmed in vitro to be specific for cytomegalovirus antigens. Broadly in line with IMGT annotations, most TCR beta V segments showed up in productive rearrangements about 87% or about 30% of the time in an earlier analysis of approximately 600 of the donors.

The cohort consisted of 600 or so healthy bone marrow donors. At the time of sampling, every cohort member was nominally healthy, though immune exposures that went unrecorded were likely present. The donor was CMV seronegative and was included in the group of 352 seronegative cohort members. A peripheral blood sample was provided by each donor, and peripheral blood mononuclear cells were used for TCR beta sequencing. Genomic DNA extraction from the blood cell samples was performed with the Qiagen DNeasy Blood Extraction Kit. Libraries were constructed by the immunoSEQ multiplex PCR assay. A mixture of 60 forward primers for TCR Vbeta segments and 13 reverse primers for TCR Jbeta segments was used in the multiplex PCR. The CDR3 region of rearranged TCR beta genes was amplified from genomic DNA by a multiplex PCR assay. The amplified TCR beta libraries were sequenced on the Illumina HiSeq System as 87-base-pair reads. In the authors' own workflow: A later analysis counted some 74 million unique TCR beta chains across the 670 or so repertoires, and about 10 million of these chains were shared by at least two donors. Raw reads were error-corrected and collapsed into unique sequences with a nearest-neighbor algorithm that merged closely related sequences to remove PCR and sequencing errors. V, D and J gene segments were assigned by aligning CDR3 sequences to IMGT reference sequences. For a sequence to be retained, a match of at least six nucleotides was required to both a V gene segment and a J gene segment. A rearrangement counted as productive if the CDR3 had no stop codons and remained in frame with V and J, and every other rearrangement counted as non-productive. Following IMGT convention, CDR3 was defined as the stretch from the second conserved V-encoded cysteine to the conserved J-encoded phenylalanine. Sequences without an unambiguous match to a single V gene segment were excluded from the earlier analysis of a few hundred of the donors. An earlier analysis of a few hundred of the donors classified V segments as functional when productive rearrangements were above 56.7% and as segregating when the standard deviation between donors was above 5%. A statistical classification framework was built to diagnose cytomegalovirus status from the catalog of TCR beta chain sequences. A later analysis assigned V and J genes by comparing TCR nucleotide sequences with IMGT/GENE-DB human TR gene sequences. In a later analysis, CDR3 sequences and most-parsimonious VDJ recombination scenarios were assigned using the TCRdist pipeline. In a later analysis, each TCR beta chain was defined by its CDR3 amino acid sequence together with its V-gene family, and reads lacking a unique V-gene family were excluded. In a later analysis, a few hundred highly shared, low-generation-probability nucleotide sequences were removed to address suspected cross-contamination and a sequencing artifact. A later analysis calculated a clonal expansion index for each public chain from normalized within-repertoire ranks of inferred template counts. In a later analysis, generation probabilities were computed with a VDJ recombination model fitted to out-of-frame rearrangements, and the resulting probabilities were checked against IGoR. A later analysis scored TCR-TCR, TCR-HLA and TCR-CMV co-occurrence with hypergeometric tests, applying a repertoire-size bias correction to TCR pairs. A later analysis estimated false discovery rates by permuting HLA or CMV assignments 20 times. In a later analysis, co-occurring TCRs were grouped using DBSCAN, and TCRdist sequence similarity was added for clustering within HLA-allele-positive subsets. For co-occurrence clustering, repertoires with fewer than 30,000 or more than 120,000 public chains were excluded, along with five repertoires with anomalous nucleotide sharing. In TCRdb, the immuneACCESS table is reduced to in-frame sequences with V and J assigned. These tables do not hold every clone; where another copy was compared, an unresolved V gene accounts for under half, and the others remain unexplained. V, J and clone size reflect that table, while D and trimming were determined from the DNA. The sample table records about 130,000 clones. About 1.8% of the sample is taken by the ten largest.

The sequence was collected from a man aged 18 to 29 in good health and CMV-seronegative. Sequenced sample: PBMCs.

The CDR3 region: CASRWGVNTEAFF. DNA sequence: TGTGCCAGCAGGTGGGGCGTCAACACTGAAGCTTTCTTT. This chain is built from TRBV27 and TRBJ1-1; a weak D assignment points to TRBD1 (5 bases agree). From the germline V gene (reference sequence), CDR1 is MNHEY and CDR2 is SMNVEV. V is reduced by 6 bases and J by 2 bases, leaving a spacing of 10 bases between them. Including the terminal cysteine and phenylalanine, the CDR3 comprises 13 residues. Solely the CDR3 DNA is kept, with 39 bases framed from the first base.